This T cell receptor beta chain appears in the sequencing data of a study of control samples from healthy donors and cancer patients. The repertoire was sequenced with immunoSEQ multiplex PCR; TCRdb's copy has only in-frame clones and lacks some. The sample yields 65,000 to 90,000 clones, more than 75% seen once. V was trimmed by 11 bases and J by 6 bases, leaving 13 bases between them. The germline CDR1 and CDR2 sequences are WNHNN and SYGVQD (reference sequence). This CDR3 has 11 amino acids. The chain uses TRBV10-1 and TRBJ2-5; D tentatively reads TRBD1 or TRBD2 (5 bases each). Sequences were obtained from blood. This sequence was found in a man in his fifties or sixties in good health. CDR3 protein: CAGEGRKTQYF. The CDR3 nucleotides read TGCGCCGGCGAGGGGCGGAAGACCCAGTACTTC.